The TCR beta chain described here comes from a study of blood T cells in healthy people across ages. Each sample had at least 7 million PBMCs isolated. Per sample, extraction of total RNA gave at least 5 micrograms in every case. Combining a sample-barcoded 5' primer with a J-beta primer mix, a second PCR ran for roughly 6 to 11 cycles. One entry per CDR3 protein, called by TCRdb with MiXCR from the 5' RACE reads. The sample contains about 1.8 million distinct CDR3 sequences, about 50% of which appear only once. There are 13 residues in the CDR3. V lost 5 bases to trimming and J lost 4 bases, with 6 bases between them. The germline gives CDR1 SGHTA, CDR2 FQGNSA.

This chain connects TRBV7-2 to TRBJ1-6; D is undetermined. The TCR originated in a woman between 40 and 55 years old in good health. The sample consisted of blood. CDR3 nucleotides: TGTGCCAGCAGCAGGGTTTATAATTCACCCCTCCACTTT. This translates into CASSRVYNSPLHF.